This passage covers 3 T cell receptor beta chains from one sample sequenced in a study of persistence of HIV-infected CD4 T cells. Overlapping HIV-1 Gag 15-mer peptides at 0.95 to 1 ug per peptide per mL were used. CD4+ T cells upregulating both CD40 ligand and CD69 were sorted as responding cells. The libraries were made with immunoSEQ version 4 in survey mode. The method was immunoSEQ multiplex PCR; TCRdb's version includes in-frame clones alone and lacks a portion of them. Among roughly 9,100 clones, 82% were seen once, and the ten largest hold 2% to 2.5%. Antigens for these TCRs are unknown. The source material was CD4+ T cells sorted from PBMCs after roughly 18-hour stimulation, sampled from a patient who received antiretroviral therapy. The source is an adult woman with HIV who was CMV-seropositive.

V gene TRBV11-2 combines with J gene TRBJ2-3; 10 bases align to TRBD1. The J segment lost 2 bases and the V segment lost 4 bases, leaving 6 bases of the junction unmatched. This CDR3 has 16 amino acids. Germline-derived CDR1 and CDR2 are SGHAT and FQNNGV. CDR3 DNA sequence: TGTGCCAGCAGCTCGGACAGGGGGTTCTCCACAGATACGCAGTATTTT. The encoded protein is CASSSDRGFSTDTQYF.

This clone was seen only a few times. The chain carries TRBV5-1 and TRBJ2-7; D is unclear. The CDR3 extends over 14 amino acids. Germline V CDR1 and CDR2: SGHRS, YFSETQ. The ends were cut back, 2 bases at V and 5 bases at J, with 14 bases in the middle. CDR3 sequence (DNA): TGCGCCAGCAGCTTTAACAGTGTCGACCACGAGCAGTACTTC. This codes for CASSFNSVDHEQYF.

V usage is TRBV4-3 and J usage is TRBJ1-1; D uncertain. This CDR3 comprises 13 residues. V lost 0 bases to trimming and J lost 2 bases, with 4 bases between them. Germline V gene sequence: CDR1 LGHNA, CDR2 YSLEER. DNA for the CDR3: TGCGCCAGCAGCCAAGACAGTAACACTGAAGCTTTCTTT. This translates into CASSQDSNTEAFF.